The 7 T cell receptor beta chains presented below share a single source sample, sequenced in a study of blood T cell repertoires in COVID-19. Repertoires were generated with immunoSEQ multiplex PCR, while TCRdb's copy carries only in-frame clones and drops some. Of tens of thousands of clones detected, more than 85% appear once; the ten largest clones hold approximately 5.1%. Material: peripheral blood. These receptors were collected from an elderly man in a cohort sampled during active COVID-19.

The chain joins TRBV7-8 to TRBJ2-3; 11 bases agree with TRBD2. Germline V gene lookup returns CDR1 SGHVS and CDR2 FQNEAQ. The trim removed 5 bases at V and 4 bases at J, leaving 2 bases unmatched. The CDR3 is made up of 14 amino acids. CDR3 sequence reads: CASSPGLAADTQYF. The CDR3 nucleotides read TGTGCCAGCAGCCCGGGACTAGCGGCAGATACGCAGTATTTT.

This clone was observed a few times. The gene calls are TRBV7-9 and TRBJ1-1, with 11 bases identical to TRBD1. The junction had 10 bases not matched to a gene; V was cut back by 4 bases and J by 3 bases. The length of the CDR3 is 17 residues. Looked up from germline, CDR1 is SEHNR and CDR2 is FQNEAQ (reference sequence). Here the CDR3 DNA reads TGTGCCAGCAGCTCCCCAGGACAGGGGGCGAGTTACACTGAAGCTTTCTTT. This translates into CASSSPGQGASYTEAFF.

V gene TRBV5-1 combines with J gene TRBJ2-5; 8 bases fit TRBD2. The CDR3 is 15 residues long. Trimming at V came to 4 bases and at J to 3 bases, leaving 8 bases not matched to a gene. Germline assignment: CDR1 SGHRS and CDR2 YFSETQ. CDR3 sequence: CASSRSGGRKETQYF. The CDR3 DNA is TGCGCCAGCAGCCGGTCGGGGGGGCGCAAAGAGACCCAGTACTTC.

The chain combines TRBV4-1 with TRBJ2-1; 9 bases align to TRBD1. The V gene end was trimmed by 5 bases and the J gene end by 5 bases; junction bases not matched to a gene: 13. Per the germline V gene, CDR1 is MGHRA and CDR2 is YSYEKL. The CDR3 totals 17 residues. CDR3 sequence (DNA): TGCGCCAGCAGCTTACTTCCGGGACAGGGACGTAACAATGAGCAGTTCTTC. Its translation: CASSLLPGQGRNNEQFF.

The rearrangement joins TRBV18 to TRBJ2-3; TRBD2 matches at 12 bases. Losses at the gene ends were 1 base for V and 4 bases for J; bases not matched to a gene: 3. The germline CDR1 and CDR2 sequences are KGHSH and LQKENI. This CDR3 comprises 16 residues. CDR3 protein: CASSPLPSGRADTQYF. DNA of the CDR3: TGTGCCAGCTCACCACTCCCTAGCGGGAGGGCAGATACGCAGTATTTT.

V and J are TRBV29-1 and TRBJ1-2; D gene unclear. Between the trimmed V and J ends, which lost 4 bases and 4 bases, there was a span of 10 bases. Germline loops: CDR1 SQVTM, CDR2 ANQGSEA. This CDR3 has 12 residues. The CDR3 bases are TGCAGCGTTGCAACGGGTCCCTATGGCTACACCTTC. Protein: CSVATGPYGYTF.

A note on this clone: Different DNA sequences within this sample yield the same CDR3. The chain couples TRBV5-4 to TRBJ1-1; a possible D gene is TRBD1 (5 bases). The CDR3 loop spans 13 amino acids. Germline V gene lookup returns CDR1 SGHNT and CDR2 YYREEE (reference sequence). Trimming stripped 1 base from V and 4 bases from J, with 8 bases between. The CDR3 region is CASSLRGGTEAFF. CDR3 nucleotides: TGTGCCAGCAGCTTGCGGGGGGGCACTGAAGCTTTCTTT.